The 18 T cell receptor beta chains presented below share a single source sample, sequenced in a study of blood T cell repertoires in COVID-19. The table came from immunoSEQ multiplex PCR; TCRdb's copy has only in-frame clones and leaves some out. The sample shows approximately 140,000 clones, more than 75% of them seen only once. The specimen sequenced was peripheral blood. All receptors come from a woman aged 40 to 49 with acute or convalescent COVID-19.

There are many counts of this clone. V usage is TRBV29-1 and J usage is TRBJ2-7, with 10 bases aligning to TRBD1. The V gene's germline CDR1 is SQVTM and CDR2 ANQGSEA. This CDR3 region has 13 residues. Trimming took 6 bases from V and 5 from J; bases not matched to a gene: 7. The CDR3 loop is CSVGTGDRNEQYF. The CDR3 nucleotides are TGCAGCGTGGGGACAGGGGATAGGAACGAGCAGTACTTC.

The genes are TRBV19 and TRBJ2-1; TRBD1 aligns across 8 bases. With 6 bases clipped from V and 10 bases from J, the junction kept 11 bases outside the gene matches. This CDR3 is 14 amino acids long. Germline CDR1 and CDR2: LNHDA and SQIVND (reference sequence). This chain's CDR3 is CASSSGGRKREQFF. DNA for the CDR3: TGTGCCAGTAGCTCAGGGGGCAGGAAAAGGGAGCAGTTCTTC.

The chain employs TRBV7-2 and TRBJ2-4; TRBD2 matches 7 bases. Germline V lookup: CDR1 SGHTA, CDR2 FQGNSA. The CDR3 loop spans 16 amino acids. With 0 bases clipped from V and 4 bases from J, the junction kept 6 bases outside the gene matches. CDR3 sequence: CASSLAGLAAKNIQYF. As DNA, the CDR3 is TGTGCCAGCAGCTTAGCGGGTCTAGCGGCTAAAAACATTCAGTACTTC.

This chain uses TRBV18 with TRBJ2-3; 11 bases map to TRBD2. J lost 6 bases, V lost 3 bases, and 5 bases had no gene match. The CDR3 has 15 amino acids. Germline V gene data show CDR1 as KGHSH and CDR2 as LQKENI. Here the CDR3 reads CASSPSLAGVDTQYF. CDR3 DNA sequence: TGTGCCAGCTCACCCTCACTAGCGGGAGTTGATACGCAGTATTTT.

This chain links TRBV21-1 with TRBJ2-5; the table assigns TRBD2, which was not confirmed against the DNA. TRBV21-1 is a listed pseudogene. The CDR3 totals 13 residues. CDR3 residues: CASSFGNQETQYF. The CDR3 DNA sequence: TGTGCCAGCAGTTTCGGGAACCAAGAGACCCAGTACTTC.

The chain joins TRBV6-5 to TRBJ1-1, with D possibly matching TRBD1 (5 bases). CDR3 length: 13 amino acids. Germline assignment: CDR1 MNHEY and CDR2 SVGAGI. V dropped 5 bases and J dropped 0 bases, with 7 bases sitting between them. The DNA of the CDR3 is TGTGCCAGCAGTCGGGGGGTGAACACTGAAGCTTTCTTT. Translated: CASSRGVNTEAFF.

In this sample, this clone turned up once. V and J are TRBV5-1 and TRBJ2-5, with 7 positions matching TRBD2. Germline-derived CDR1 and CDR2 are SGHRS and YFSETQ. V was pared by 4 bases and J by 5 bases, with 8 bases of the junction left unmatched. The CDR3 runs to 14 residues. DNA for the CDR3: TGCGCCAGCAGCGCAAGACTAGCTCGGGAGACCCAGTACTTC. Amino acid sequence: CASSARLARETQYF.

The chain recombines TRBV25-1 with TRBJ2-7, with D maybe TRBD2 (5 bases). Trimming stripped 3 bases from V and 2 bases from J, with 14 bases between. Per the germline V gene, CDR1 is MGHDK and CDR2 is SYGVNS. This CDR3 region has 15 residues. CDR3 bases: TGTGCCAGCAGTGACCCTTTGGGAGCCCCCTACGAGCAGTACTTC. Protein sequence: CASSDPLGAPYEQYF.

The chain has TRBV7-3 and TRBJ1-1; D possibly corresponds to TRBD1 (5 bases). This CDR3 comprises 13 residues. Trimming shortened V by 4 bases and J by 3 bases, and 9 bases separated the two germline ends. The germline V gene encodes CDR1 SGHTA and CDR2 FQGTGA. CDR3 nucleotide sequence: TGTGCCAGCAGCTCAGGGAGGGACACTGAAGCTTTCTTT. Translating gives CASSSGRDTEAFF.

The CDR3 reads CASRRRGLDEQFF. The CDR3 nucleotides read TGTGCCAGCAGGCGGCGGGGGCTTGATGAGCAGTTCTTC. The chain combines TRBV3-1 (or the pseudogene TRBV3-2) with TRBJ2-1; weak D call: TRBD2 (7 bases). Looked up from germline, CDR1 is LGHDT and CDR2 is YNNKEL (reference sequence). This CDR3 is built from 13 residues. The V gene lost 6 bases and the J gene lost 8 bases, with 14 bases spanning the gap.

The chain combines TRBV27 with TRBJ1-5, with D uncertain. With 6 bases removed from V and 7 bases from J, the gap between germline ends came to 22 bases. Germline assignment: CDR1 MNHEY and CDR2 SMNVEV (reference sequence). There are 16 residues in the CDR3. CDR3 nucleotides: TGTGCCAGCAGCCCTTCTAGTTGGGCACGCGGGCAGCCCCAGCATTTT. As protein: CASSPSSWARGQPQHF.

This clone was seen a single time. J is TRBJ2-2 and V is TRBV29-1; 9 bases agree with TRBD1. CDR1 and CDR2 from the germline V gene are SQVTM and ANQGSEA. Losses at the gene ends were 4 bases for V and 6 bases for J; bases not matched to a gene: 6. The length of the CDR3 is 14 residues. As DNA, the CDR3 is TGCAGCGTTGTAGGGACAGGGAGGGCCGGGGAGCTGTTTTTT. Translated: CSVVGTGRAGELFF.

The genes are TRBV14 and TRBJ2-1, with 10 bases aligning to TRBD2. The J segment lost 6 bases and the V segment lost 1 base, leaving 6 bases of the junction unmatched. From germline, CDR1 is SGHDN and CDR2 FVKESK. CDR3 length: 16 amino acids. The CDR3 sequence is CASSQVSAGGSNEQFF. The CDR3 DNA follows: TGTGCCAGCAGCCAAGTTTCAGCGGGGGGGTCCAATGAGCAGTTCTTC.

The V and J genes are TRBV28 and TRBJ2-1; 8 bases line up with TRBD1. Germline CDR1 reads MDHEN; CDR2 reads SYDVKM. The CDR3 extends over 13 amino acids. After removal of 7 bases from V and 5 bases from J, the junction contained 4 bases not matched to a gene. The CDR3 nucleotides read TGTGCCAGCACCTCGGACAGGGACAATGAGCAGTTCTTC. It translates to CASTSDRDNEQFF.

The chain has TRBV29-1 and TRBJ1-4; a possible D gene is TRBD1 (5 bases). This CDR3 region has 12 residues. Germline CDR1 SQVTM, CDR2 ANQGSEA. Trimming stripped 4 bases from V and 5 bases from J, with 8 bases between. This CDR3 is CSVGAGNEKLFF. For the CDR3, the DNA is TGCAGCGTTGGGGCAGGGAATGAAAAACTGTTTTTT.

The V call is TRBV11-2, the J call TRBJ1-2; 12 bases agree with TRBD1. The CDR3 has 14 residues. Germline V gene sequence: CDR1 SGHAT, CDR2 FQNNGV. V lost 7 bases to trimming and J lost 2 bases; unmatched junction nucleotides: 2. CDR3 sequence reads: CASKGQGANYGYTF. CDR3 in DNA: TGTGCCAGCAAGGGACAGGGGGCAAACTATGGCTACACCTTC.

This chain uses TRBV4-1 with TRBJ2-7; TRBD1 aligns across 9 bases. V gave up 0 bases and J gave up 5 bases; unmatched junction bases: 8. There are 16 residues in the CDR3. CDR1 is MGHRA and CDR2 is YSYEKL in the germline V gene. For the CDR3, the DNA is TGCGCCAGCAGCCAAGAATCCGGGACAGGGTACCACGAGCAGTACTTC. It codes for CASSQESGTGYHEQYF.

The CDR3 sequence: CAWGTLNTEAFF. The CDR3, as DNA: TGTGCCTGGGGGACACTGAACACTGAAGCTTTCTTT. J is TRBJ1-1 and V is TRBV30; the D gene is possibly TRBD1 (6 bases). The CDR3 is 12 residues long. Per the germline V gene, CDR1 is GTSNPN and CDR2 is SVGIG (reference sequence). Trimming took off 5 bases at V and 0 bases at J, with 7 bases between the two ends. Together with reference TRBV30 and TRBJ1-1, the CDR3 gives the full variable domain: SQTIHQWPATLVQPVGSPLSLECTVEGTSNPNLYWYRQAAGRGLQLLFYSVGIGQISSEVPQNLSASRPQDRQFILSSKKLLLSDSGFYLCAWGTLNTEAFFGQGTRLTVV.